This T cell receptor beta chain was found in a study of identical twins. TCRdb reprocessed the 5' RACE reads with MiXCR, giving one entry per CDR3 protein. The repertoire holds approximately 620,000 distinct CDR3 sequences, with around 8.3% as singletons. This clonotype was detected a few times. The CDR3 is 14 residues long. Trimming stripped 0 bases from V and 3 bases from J, with 5 bases between. The germline V gene has CDR1 MNHEY and CDR2 SMNVEV (reference sequence). The same sample was also studied in work on yellow fever vaccine responses in identical twins.

The sequence was obtained from a woman aged 18-35 years in good health. Sequencing was performed on PBMCs. The chain carries TRBV27 and TRBJ2-2, with D unclear. The CDR3 loop reads CASSLSVHTGELFF. The CDR3 DNA reads TGTGCCAGCAGTTTATCCGTCCACACCGGGGAGCTGTTTTTT.